This is a list of T cell receptor beta chains from one sample in a study of identical twins' blood T cells. TCRdb passed the 5' RACE reads through MiXCR, listing each CDR3 protein once. This table has fewer than 450,000 distinct CDR3 sequences, about 28% appearing once. Sequences were obtained from PBMCs. The receptors come from a woman aged 18 to 50 in good health. The CDR3 runs from the conserved cysteine through the conserved F or W. D genes are given only for firm matches. Some rows mark clone size as missing; the rest say once, few, many or name a class of expanded clone.

j_call v_call clone_size d_call cdr3_nt cdr3_aa
TRBJ1-2 TRBV4-1 few - TGCGCCAGCAGCCAAGATGGACGGCCGAACTATGGCTACACCTTC CASSQDGRPNYGYTF
TRBJ2-1 TRBV11-2 - - TGTGCCAGCAGCATCCGGGGGCCCTACAATGAGCAGTTCTTC CASSIRGPYNEQFF
TRBJ1-2 TRBV29-1 few TRBD1 TGCAGCGTTTGGGAACAGGGGACAGTAATAAACTATGGCTACACCTTC CSVWEQGTVINYGYTF
TRBJ1-2 TRBV29-1 - - TGCAGCGTTGAAGATCGTGAGGCTGGCCACACCTTC CSVEDREAGHTF
TRBJ1-5 TRBV12-3/TRBV12-4 many - TGTGCCAGCAGTTCCCGGGAAGGAGGAGGCAATCAGCCCCAGCATTTT CASSSREGGGNQPQHF
TRBJ2-2 TRBV5-1 - - TGCGCCAGCAGCCCCTACTTAAACACCGGGGAGCTGTTTTTT CASSPYLNTGELFF
TRBJ1-5 TRBV12-3/TRBV12-4 - TRBD1 TGTGCCAGCAGAACAGGGGCAAGACAGCCCCAGCATTTT CASRTGARQPQHF
TRBJ1-2 TRBV11-1 - - TGTGCCAGCAGCTTAGAGGGACACCAGAACTATGGCTACACCTTC CASSLEGHQNYGYTF
TRBJ1-1 TRBV20-1 - - TGCAGTGCGGGAAACGGTTTGAACACTGAAGCTTTCTTT CSAGNGLNTEAFF
TRBJ1-4 TRBV10-3 - - TGTGCCATCAGTGAGTCAGGGGCGGATGAAAAACTGTTTTTT CAISESGADEKLFF
TRBJ1-2 TRBV18 few - TGTGCCAGCTCCGATATAATAGGGAATAGCTACACCTTC CASSDIIGNSYTF
TRBJ1-1 TRBV6-5 many - TGTGCCAGCAGTTACTCACTGGCGGAATGGACTGAAGCTTTCTTT CASSYSLAEWTEAFF
TRBJ1-4 TRBV5-1 few - TGCGCCAGCAGCTTTGCGGACAGTGAAAAACTGTTTTTT CASSFADSEKLFF
TRBJ2-1 TRBV20-1 few TRBD2 TGCAGTGCCCGGACTAGCGGGCTCTACAATGAGCAGTTCTTC CSARTSGLYNEQFF
TRBJ2-4 TRBV29-1 few - TGCAGCGTTACAGAGTGGAGATTAGCCAAAAACATTCAGTACTTC CSVTEWRLAKNIQYF
TRBJ1-1 TRBV20-1 - - TGCAGTGCTAGTGCCGCTAGGGGGAACACTGAAGCTTTCTTT CSASAARGNTEAFF
TRBJ2-3 TRBV29-1 - - TGCAGCGTTGTCTTGGGTTCTAGCACAGATACGCAGTATTTT CSVVLGSSTDTQYF
TRBJ1-2 TRBV5-1 few TRBD1 TGCGCCAGCAGCGTTAATAGAGGGGGCTCGACGAATGGCTACACCTTC CASSVNRGGSTNGYTF
TRBJ2-3 TRBV5-6 many - TGTGCCAGCAGCTTGGTGAGATCAGATACGCAGTATTTT CASSLVRSDTQYF
TRBJ1-4 TRBV20-1 - TRBD1 TGCAGTGCGCAGGGACAGGGGAGGACAGAAAAACTGTTTTTT CSAQGQGRTEKLFF
TRBJ1-2 TRBV14 few - TGTGCCAGCAGCCAAGATCTGAGGGTGGAGGGACCGCATGGCTACACCTTC CASSQDLRVEGPHGYTF
TRBJ2-7 TRBV29-1 - - TGCAGCGTTGAAGATGTAGGCAGAGCCTACGAGCAGTACTTC CSVEDVGRAYEQYF
TRBJ2-4 TRBV2 few - TGTGCCAGCACGCGGGCGGGAAACATTCAGTACTTC CASTRAGNIQYF
TRBJ2-7 TRBV3-1 - - TGTGCCAGCAGCCAAGATACGACAACGCAGTACTTC CASSQDTTTQYF
TRBJ2-5 TRBV5-5 once - TGTGCCAGCAGCCGGTATAGGGAGACCCAGTACTTC CASSRYRETQYF
TRBJ1-5 TRBV27 few TRBD1 TGTGCCAGCAGTCCCCGGGACAGGGGGTCTCATCAGCCCCAGCATTTT CASSPRDRGSHQPQHF
TRBJ2-7 TRBV7-9 - - TGTGCCAGCAGCTTAAGTTTGAGCTGGCAGTACTTC CASSLSLSWQYF
TRBJ1-1 TRBV7-8 - TRBD1 TGTGCCAGCAGCCCGGACAGGGGTGAAGCTTTCTTT CASSPDRGEAFF
TRBJ2-1 TRBV21-1 many - TGTGCCGCTTCGTGCGGGGACAGAAGCAATGAGCAGTTCTTC CAASCGDRSNEQFF
TRBJ1-5 TRBV20-1 - - TGCAGTGCTAGTTCAGTAGGTCAGCCCCAGCATTTT CSASSVGQPQHF
TRBJ1-1 TRBV20-1 many - TGCAGTGCTAGAGAGGGGACATCCTACACTGAAGCTTTCTTT CSAREGTSYTEAFF
TRBJ2-1 TRBV20-1 - TRBD2 TGCAGTGCTAGAGTTGGACTAGCGGGATACAATGAGCAGTTCTTC CSARVGLAGYNEQFF
TRBJ2-2 TRBV12-3/TRBV12-4 once - TGTGCCACCGAGCAGGTTACGAACACCGGGGAGCCGTTTTTT CATEQVTNTGEPFF
TRBJ1-5 TRBV18 few - TGTGCCAGCTCACCCAGGGGATACGGGAATCAGCCCCAGCATTTT CASSPRGYGNQPQHF
TRBJ1-2 TRBV6-5 few TRBD1 TGTGCCAGCAGAACCACAGGGGGCGCGCCGTATGGCTACACCTTC CASRTTGGAPYGYTF
TRBJ2-3 TRBV28 - - TGTGCCAGCGCGTCACCCGCGGGATTAAGGGGTCCAGATACGCAGTATTTT CASASPAGLRGPDTQYF
TRBJ2-3 TRBV29-1 - TRBD2 TGCAGCGTGGGGACTAGCGGGAGCCCAGATACGCAGTATTTT CSVGTSGSPDTQYF
TRBJ1-3 TRBV7-9 - - TGTGCCAGCAGCTCGACACTCTCTGGAAACACCATATATTTT CASSSTLSGNTIYF
TRBJ2-7 TRBV29-1 - TRBD2 TGCAGCGCGACTAGCGGGAGACTCGAGCAGTACTTC CSATSGRLEQYF
TRBJ2-3 TRBV29-1 few - TGCAGCCTTGGGGGCCAGGCAGATACGCAGTATTTT CSLGGQADTQYF
TRBJ2-7 TRBV30 few - TGTGCCTGGACAAACGGACCGGCCTACGAGCAGTACTTC CAWTNGPAYEQYF
TRBJ2-7 TRBV4-3 - - TGCGCCAGCAGCCAAGATTACGGCGGAGGCTCCTACGAGCAGTACTTC CASSQDYGGGSYEQYF
TRBJ1-2 TRBV14 few - TGTGCCAGCAGCCACGGGCCAAGCTATGGCTACACCTTC CASSHGPSYGYTF
TRBJ2-3 TRBV20-1 few - TGCAGTGCCTCCAAGGTCACTGGTTCAGCGGATACGCAGTATTTT CSASKVTGSADTQYF